The 18 T cell receptor beta chains presented below share a single source sample, sequenced in a study of blood T cell repertoires in COVID-19. Profiling relied on immunoSEQ multiplex PCR, and the TCRdb table lists in-frame clones only, not all of them. The sample holds 400,000 or so clones, approximately 90% seen once. The sequenced material came from peripheral blood. The receptors here all came from a young man with COVID-19, enrolled during active disease.

The V gene is TRBV7-9, the J gene TRBJ2-1; the D is unclear. Germline values: CDR1 SEHNR, CDR2 FQNEAQ (reference sequence). The CDR3 is 12 amino acids. V lost 8 bases and J 0 bases, leaving 5 bases between the germline ends. CDR3 coding DNA: TGTGCCAGCCTAGACTCCTACAATGAGCAGTTCTTC. It specifies CASLDSYNEQFF.

This clone was seen just once. This chain links TRBV7-8 with TRBJ2-7; possible D gene TRBD2, 6 bases. The V gene lost 1 base and the J gene lost 9 bases, with 19 bases spanning the gap. The germline V gene encodes CDR1 SGHVS and CDR2 FQNEAQ. This CDR3 region has 15 residues. The CDR3 DNA follows: TGTGCCAGCAGCTTAGAGGTAACGGGAGCCCAAGTGCAGTACTTC. Amino acid sequence: CASSLEVTGAQVQYF.

The chain recombines TRBV6-5 with TRBJ2-5; D is possibly TRBD1 (6 bases). V was pared by 10 bases and J by 4 bases, with 13 bases between. The length of the CDR3 is 12 residues. Germline V gene lookup returns CDR1 MNHEY and CDR2 SVGAGI. The CDR3 is CATDRLRETQYF. The CDR3 coding sequence is TGTGCCACGGACAGACTTCGAGAGACCCAGTACTTC.

V gene TRBV5-8 combines with J gene TRBJ2-7; D not certain. The CDR3 has 12 amino acids. The germline CDR1 and CDR2 sequences are SGHTS and YDEGEE. Trimming stripped 0 bases from V and 4 bases from J, with 5 bases between. The CDR3, as DNA: TGTGCCAGCAGCTTGGTTCAGTACGAGCAGTACTTC. Its translation is CASSLVQYEQYF.

The rearrangement uses TRBV5-6 and TRBJ2-7; D remains unclear. Germline loops: CDR1 SGHDT, CDR2 YYEEEE. V shed 2 bases and J shed 3 bases, with 9 bases lying between them. The CDR3 runs to 13 residues. The CDR3 DNA follows: TGTGCCAGCAGCTTACAAGCGAACTACGAGCAGTACTTC. It codes for CASSLQANYEQYF.

The V call is TRBV12-3 or TRBV12-4, the J call TRBJ2-4; 8 bases align to TRBD1. V shed 6 bases and J 5 bases; nucleotides not matched to a gene: 3. The CDR3 runs to 13 residues. CDR3 protein: CASRVTGENIQYF. The CDR3 DNA sequence: TGTGCCAGCAGAGTGACAGGGGAAAACATTCAGTACTTC.

This clone appeared a single time. V usage is TRBV4-2 and J usage is TRBJ2-1, with a tentative D call TRBD2 (6 bases). The CDR3 runs to 16 residues. The V and J ends lost 0 bases and 6 bases respectively, with 15 bases between them. Per germline, CDR1 LGHNA and CDR2 YNFKEQ. The CDR3 DNA sequence: TGTGCCAGCAGCCAAGATCCCTTCCGGGAGCTCAATGAGCAGTTCTTC. This gives the protein CASSQDPFRELNEQFF.

This chain joins TRBV5-5 and TRBJ2-2; D may be TRBD1 (5 bases). The CDR3 covers 16 residues. Germline V gene lookup returns CDR1 SGHKS and CDR2 YYEKEE (reference sequence). Trimming pared 0 bases from V and 4 bases from J, leaving 13 bases between. The CDR3 sequence: CASSLAIVGATGELFF. The DNA of the CDR3 is TGTGCCAGCAGCTTGGCTATAGTAGGGGCCACCGGGGAGCTGTTTTTT.

Comments on this clone: The identical CDR3 is also encoded by other nucleotide sequences in the sample. The chain uses TRBV5-1 and TRBJ2-5, with 9 positions matching TRBD1. V shed 2 bases, J shed 2 bases, and the junction held 1 base outside the gene matches. Looked up from germline, CDR1 is SGHRS and CDR2 is YFSETQ. The CDR3 is 14 residues long. The CDR3 spells CASSFGQGQETQYF. CDR3 coding DNA: TGCGCCAGCAGCTTCGGACAGGGGCAAGAGACCCAGTACTTC. Full variable domain (outside the CDR3, taken from reference TRBV5-1 and TRBJ2-5): KAGVTQTPRYLIKTRGQQVTLSCSPISGHRSVSWYQQTPGQGLQFLFEYFSETQRNKGNFPGRFSGRQFSNSRSEMNVSTLELGDSALYLCASSFGQGQETQYFGPGTRLLVL.

CDR3 amino acids: CASSFIPGYGYTF. The CDR3 DNA reads as TGTGCCAGCAGTTTTATCCCGGGCTATGGCTACACCTTC. The rearrangement joins TRBV27 to TRBJ1-2; D unclear. Germline values: CDR1 MNHEY, CDR2 SMNVEV (reference sequence). Trimming stripped 3 bases from V and 4 bases from J, with 9 bases between. There are 13 residues in the CDR3.

The chain couples TRBV7-3 to TRBJ2-5; TRBD2 might be the D (5 bases). The V end lost 5 bases, the J end lost 4 bases, and 14 bases lay between the germline ends. The CDR3 consists of 14 residues. The V gene's germline CDR1 is SGHTA and CDR2 FQGTGA. The CDR3 nucleotides are TGTGCCAGCAGCCCAAACGGGGTGGGAGAGACCCAGTACTTC. This encodes CASSPNGVGETQYF. Together with reference TRBV7-3 and TRBJ2-5, the CDR3 gives the full variable domain: GAGVSQTPSNKVTEKGKYVELRCDPISGHTALYWYRQSLGQGPEFLIYFQGTGAADDSGLPNDRFFAVRPEGSVSTLKIQRTERGDSAVYLCASSPNGVGETQYFGPGTRLLVL.

This chain connects TRBV27 to TRBJ1-6; no reliable D call. The V and J ends lost 7 bases and 10 bases respectively, with 11 bases between them. Germline V gene lookup returns CDR1 MNHEY and CDR2 SMNVEV (reference sequence). The CDR3 loop spans 12 amino acids. The CDR3: CASKESRSPLHF. The CDR3 bases are TGTGCCAGCAAGGAGAGCAGATCACCCCTCCACTTT.

As regards this clone: This sample also contains other DNA sequences that code for the same CDR3. The chain has TRBV5-1 and TRBJ2-3, with a weak D call TRBD2 (6 bases). The CDR3 totals 14 residues. The germline V gene encodes CDR1 SGHRS and CDR2 YFSETQ. V shed 0 bases and J shed 2 bases, with 7 bases lying between them. The CDR3 loop is CASSLGGTTDTQYF. CDR3 coding DNA: TGCGCCAGCAGCTTGGGCGGGACCACAGATACGCAGTATTTT.

The rearrangement uses TRBV3-1 (or the pseudogene TRBV3-2) and TRBJ2-2; tentatively, D is TRBD2 (6 bases). V was shortened by 6 bases and J by 4 bases, with 12 bases between the two germline ends. Germline loops: CDR1 LGHDT, CDR2 YNNKEL (reference sequence). The CDR3 spans 14 residues. CDR3 amino acids: CASRDRGSTGELFF. CDR3 in DNA: TGTGCCAGCAGGGATCGGGGGAGCACCGGGGAGCTGTTTTTT.

This clone was seen once. The chain has TRBV7-8 and TRBJ2-7; no clear D. V gave up 5 bases and J gave up 3 bases, with 11 bases separating them. The CDR3 consists of 13 residues. Germline CDR1 SGHVS, CDR2 FQNEAQ. The CDR3 region is CASSLDWNYEQYF. The CDR3 DNA reads TGTGCCAGCAGCCTTGACTGGAACTACGAGCAGTACTTC. The whole variable domain, remainder taken from reference TRBV7-8 and TRBJ2-7, is GAGVSQSPRYKVAKRGQDVALRCDPISGHVSLFWYQQALGQGPEFLTYFQNEAQLDKSGLPSDRFFAERPEGSVSTLKIQRTQQEDSAVYLCASSLDWNYEQYFGPGTRLTVT.

This rearrangement joins TRBV5-6 to TRBJ2-6; 7 positions agree with TRBD1. Germline V gene data show CDR1 as SGHDT and CDR2 as YYEEEE. This CDR3 has 18 amino acids. With V trimmed by 4 bases and J by 1 base, 11 bases remained unmatched. In DNA, the CDR3 is TGTGCCAGCAGCATGACAGGGAAATACAAGTCTGGGGCCAACGTCCTGACTTTC. Translation: CASSMTGKYKSGANVLTF.

This chain joins TRBV14 and TRBJ2-1, with no clear D. The CDR3 contains 13 residues. V lost 8 bases, J lost 1 base, and 9 bases lay in between. Germline CDR1 and CDR2: SGHDN and FVKESK. This chain's CDR3 is CASRGSSYNEQFF. The CDR3 nucleotides are TGTGCCAGCCGCGGCAGTTCCTACAATGAGCAGTTCTTC.

This clone occurred once. The chain carries TRBV5-4 and TRBJ1-6; TRBD1 aligns across 9 bases. Germline loops: CDR1 SGHNT, CDR2 YYREEE (reference sequence). Unmatched junction bases numbered 6, after V lost 5 bases and J lost 9 bases. The CDR3 contains 14 residues. The CDR3 DNA is TGTGCCAGCAGTTGGGACAGGGAAAGTTCACCCCTCCACTTT. Its translation: CASSWDRESSPLHF.